The 27 T cell receptor beta chains below were found in one sample sequenced in a study of beta chain features in type 1 diabetes. Every bit of the isolated RNA underwent reverse transcription, so sequencing read expressed TCRB transcripts. The method was immunoSEQ multiplex PCR; TCRdb's version includes in-frame clones alone and lacks a portion of them. The sample records around 500,000 clones, roughly 10% being singletons. The specimen sequenced was naive CD4+ T cells from blood. Receptors originate from a woman under 30 in good health.

In this sample, this clone turned up many times. Other DNA sequences in the same sample also yield this CDR3. The chain has TRBV7-3 and TRBJ2-3; D is unresolved. This CDR3 spans 11 amino acids. Trimming took 4 bases from V and 2 from J, leaving 1 base between them. The germline CDR1 and CDR2 sequences are SGHTA and FQGTGA. CDR3 DNA: TGTGCCAGCAGCTCCACAGATACGCAGTATTTT. Amino acid sequence: CASSSTDTQYF. Filled out from reference TRBV7-3 and TRBJ2-3, the complete variable domain reads GAGVSQTPSNKVTEKGKYVELRCDPISGHTALYWYRQSLGQGPEFLIYFQGTGAADDSGLPNDRFFAVRPEGSVSTLKIQRTERGDSAVYLCASSSTDTQYFGPGTRLTVL.

Notes on this clone: The same CDR3 can be traced to other DNA sequences in this sample. This rearrangement joins TRBV18 to TRBJ1-1, with D maybe TRBD1 (5 bases). Trimming removed 3 bases at V and 1 base at J, with 6 bases between. CDR3 length: 13 residues. CDR1 and CDR2 (germline): KGHSH, LQKENI. This chain's CDR3 is CASSPGTNTEAFF. The DNA for the CDR3 is TGTGCCAGCTCACCGGGGACGAACACTGAAGCTTTCTTT. The full variable domain, with the rest looked up from reference TRBV18 and TRBJ1-1, is NAGVMQNPRHLVRRRGQEARLRCSPMKGHSHVYWYRQLPEEGLKFMVYLQKENIIDESGMPKERFSAEFPKEGPSILRIQQVVRGDSAAYFCASSPGTNTEAFFGQGTRLTVV.

A few counts support this clone. The rearrangement uses TRBV7-8 and TRBJ2-1; D unclear. Trimming shortened V by 3 bases and J by 5 bases, and 8 bases separated the two germline ends. The germline gives CDR1 SGHVS, CDR2 FQNEAQ. This CDR3 comprises 13 residues. This chain's CDR3 is CASSFGRHNEQFF. CDR3 in DNA: TGTGCCAGCAGCTTCGGCAGACACAATGAGCAGTTCTTC.

This clone was found a few times. The V gene is TRBV9, the J gene TRBJ2-1, with D tentatively TRBD1 (6 bases). Trimming left V 3 bases short and J 4 bases short, with 14 bases between. The CDR3 length is 15 residues. Germline V gene data show CDR1 as SGDLS and CDR2 as YYNGEE. The CDR3 loop is CASSEQGDLYNEQFF. CDR3 DNA: TGTGCCAGCAGCGAACAGGGTGACCTTTACAATGAGCAGTTCTTC.

This clone was detected a few times. The CDR3 region has the DNA TGTGCCAGCAGCCCAGGGGACTATGGCTACACCTTC. Its translation is CASSPGDYGYTF. The J gene is TRBJ1-2, the V gene TRBV5-6; a possible D gene is TRBD1 (6 bases). Trimming removed 4 bases from V and 3 bases from J, with 7 bases in between. Germline V gene sequence: CDR1 SGHDT, CDR2 YYEEEE. The CDR3 length is 12 residues.

The rearrangement links TRBV28 to TRBJ2-6, with a possible D match to TRBD1 (5 bases). With 2 bases removed from V and 2 bases from J, the gap between germline ends came to 7 bases. Germline V CDR1 and CDR2: MDHEN, SYDVKM. The CDR3 length is 15 residues. The CDR3 sequence: CASSLPGTGANVLTF. In DNA, the CDR3 is TGTGCCAGCAGTTTACCAGGGACTGGGGCCAACGTCCTGACTTTC.

CDR3 protein: CASSFQGGYEQYV. CDR3 nucleotide sequence: TGTGCCAGCAGCTTCCAGGGTGGGTACGAGCAGTACGTC. The chain is built from TRBV7-2 and TRBJ2-7; maybe TRBD1 (5 bases). Germline CDR1 SGHTA, CDR2 FQGNSA. With 3 bases removed from V and 4 bases from J, the gap between germline ends came to 10 bases. This CDR3 is 13 amino acids long.

In its sample, this clone was seen a few times. This chain joins TRBV30 and TRBJ2-7; 10 bases fit TRBD2. After removal of 0 bases from V and 2 bases from J, the junction contained 13 bases not matched to a gene. Germline CDR1 is GTSNPN and CDR2 is SVGIG (reference sequence). CDR3 length equals 18 residues. The chain's CDR3 is CAWSVMRTSGKETYEQYF. The CDR3 DNA is TGTGCCTGGAGTGTGATGAGGACTAGCGGAAAAGAAACCTACGAGCAGTACTTC. The full variable domain, with the rest looked up from reference TRBV30 and TRBJ2-7, is SQTIHQWPATLVQPVGSPLSLECTVEGTSNPNLYWYRQAAGRGLQLLFYSVGIGQISSEVPQNLSASRPQDRQFILSSKKLLLSDSGFYLCAWSVMRTSGKETYEQYFGPGTRLTVT.

The J gene is TRBJ2-3, the V gene TRBV7-4, with a tentative D call TRBD2 (5 bases). Germline assignment: CDR1 SGHVT and CDR2 SQSDAQ. The CDR3 sequence is 17 residues long. The V end lost 2 bases, the J end lost 1 base, and 16 bases lay between the germline ends. CDR3 in DNA: TGTGCCAGCAGCTTAATCCCTAGCCCCATCGGCACAGATACGCAGTATTTT. Protein product: CASSLIPSPIGTDTQYF.

This rearrangement joins TRBV29-1 to TRBJ2-7; tentative D call: TRBD2 (5 bases). Germline CDR1 reads SQVTM; CDR2 reads ANQGSEA. V lost 4 bases and J lost 0, with 16 bases in between. This CDR3 region has 15 residues. CDR3 amino acids: CSVAREDSRSYEQYF. DNA for the CDR3: TGCAGCGTTGCAAGAGAGGACTCCCGCTCCTACGAGCAGTACTTC.

The chain carries TRBV10-3 and TRBJ1-2; no definite D call. The CDR3 covers 14 residues. Trimming stripped 0 bases from V and 2 bases from J, with 7 bases between. Per germline, CDR1 ENHRY and CDR2 SYGVKD. CDR3 bases: TGTGCCATCAGTGAGTCGAAGGCGAACTATGGCTACACCTTC. It codes for CAISESKANYGYTF.

The rearrangement joins TRBV5-1 to TRBJ2-5, with D possibly matching TRBD2 (6 bases). There are 13 residues in the CDR3. Trimming stripped 3 bases from V and 5 bases from J, with 11 bases between. Germline CDR1 reads SGHRS; CDR2 reads YFSETQ. This chain's CDR3 is CASSYGGIETQYF. CDR3 sequence (DNA): TGCGCCAGCAGCTATGGGGGGATCGAGACCCAGTACTTC. Looking up the rest from reference TRBV5-1 and TRBJ2-5 gives the full variable domain: KAGVTQTPRYLIKTRGQQVTLSCSPISGHRSVSWYQQTPGQGLQFLFEYFSETQRNKGNFPGRFSGRQFSNSRSEMNVSTLELGDSALYLCASSYGGIETQYFGPGTRLLVL.

The chain couples TRBV30 to TRBJ2-2; D is uncertain. There are 12 residues in the CDR3. CDR1 GTSNPN and CDR2 SVGIG come from the germline V gene (reference sequence). Deletions cut 2 bases from V and 6 bases from J, with 7 bases between. The CDR3 DNA reads TGTGCCTGGAGTCCCCGCGCCGGGGAGCTGTTTTTT. Encoded protein: CAWSPRAGELFF.

This clone was seen only a few times. The chain couples TRBV7-3 to TRBJ2-5, with D possibly being TRBD1 or TRBD2 (5 bases each). V lost 4 bases and J 2 bases, leaving 8 bases between the germline ends. Germline V lookup: CDR1 SGHTA, CDR2 FQGTGA. The CDR3 spans 13 residues. The CDR3 sequence is CASSWDGQETQYF. The CDR3 coding sequence is TGTGCCAGCAGCTGGGACGGTCAAGAGACCCAGTACTTC.

As concerns this clone: The identical CDR3 is also encoded by other nucleotide sequences in the sample. The CDR3 loop reads CASSPPGLAGGTDTQYF. The CDR3 nucleotides are TGTGCCAGCAGCCCACCGGGACTAGCGGGGGGCACAGATACGCAGTATTTT. This chain joins TRBV7-2 and TRBJ2-3; 14 nucleotides line up with TRBD2. Losses at the gene ends were 5 bases for V and 1 base for J; bases not matched to a gene: 5. Looked up from germline, CDR1 is SGHTA and CDR2 is FQGNSA. This CDR3 contains 17 residues. Based on the CDR3 plus reference TRBV7-2 and TRBJ2-3, the full variable domain is GAGVSQSPSNKVTEKGKDVELRCDPISGHTALYWYRQSLGQGLEFLIYFQGNSAPDKSGLPSDRFSAERTGGSVSTLTIQRTQQEDSAVYLCASSPPGLAGGTDTQYFGPGTRLTVL.

The CDR3 sequence is CSDQGTGKRYGYTF. The CDR3 coding sequence is TGCAGCGACCAAGGGACAGGAAAGCGCTATGGCTACACCTTC. The rearrangement uses TRBV29-1 and TRBJ1-2, with 8 bases identical to TRBD1. V lost 7 bases to trimming and J lost 4 bases; unmatched junction nucleotides: 11. Germline-derived CDR1 and CDR2 are SQVTM and ANQGSEA. The CDR3 length is 14 residues.

The genes are TRBV5-1 and TRBJ2-3, with a possible D match to TRBD1 (6 bases). The V gene's germline CDR1 is SGHRS and CDR2 YFSETQ. The CDR3 has 15 residues. Trimming removed 3 bases at V and 2 bases at J, with 13 bases between. As DNA, the CDR3 is TGCGCCAGCAGCTCCGTTGGGGGCGTCACAGATACGCAGTATTTT. This encodes CASSSVGGVTDTQYF.

The sample holds a few counts of this clone. The chain uses TRBV29-1 and TRBJ2-2; D is possibly TRBD2 (6 bases). This CDR3 has 18 residues. V was trimmed by 4 bases and J by 2 bases, leaving 23 bases between them. In germline, CDR1 is SQVTM, CDR2 ANQGSEA. The chain's CDR3 is CSVVGSPVGTSNTGELFF. The CDR3, as DNA: TGCAGCGTTGTGGGGTCGCCAGTCGGGACTTCTAACACCGGGGAGCTGTTTTTT.

This clone was observed a few times. The CDR3 bases are TGTGCCAGCAGCCCGGCGCGGCAGCCCTATGGCTACACCTTC. Encoded protein: CASSPARQPYGYTF. V is TRBV11-3 and J is TRBJ1-2; no firm D call. This CDR3 has 14 amino acids. V was pared by 5 bases and J by 4 bases, with 14 bases between. The germline V gene has CDR1 SGHNT and CDR2 YENEEA.

The chain recombines TRBV7-2 with TRBJ2-7, with 8 bases lining up with TRBD2. Germline V gives CDR1 SGHTA, CDR2 FQGNSA. The CDR3 contains 16 residues. J gave up 0 bases and V 6 bases, and 10 bases lay outside the gene matches. DNA of the CDR3: TGTGCCAGCAGTTATCTAGCGGGCCCGAGCTCCTACGAGCAGTACTTC. Translated, it gives CASSYLAGPSSYEQYF.

The chain carries TRBV5-4 and TRBJ2-7, with D tentatively TRBD1 (6 bases). This CDR3 contains 16 residues. V was shortened by 3 bases and J by 5 bases, with 21 bases between the two germline ends. Germline V gene sequence: CDR1 SGHNT, CDR2 YYREEE (reference sequence). As DNA, the CDR3 is TGTGCCAGCAGCTATCGCCTACAGGGCCCCGGGGACGAGCAGTACTTC. Its protein is CASSYRLQGPGDEQYF.

This chain joins TRBV28 and TRBJ2-7; tentatively, D is TRBD1 (6 bases). V lost 5 bases and J 0 bases, leaving 14 bases between the germline ends. The CDR3 has 15 amino acids. CDR1 and CDR2 (germline): MDHEN, SYDVKM. The CDR3 nucleotides are TGTGCCAGCAGTCTTAACCCGACAGGCTCCTACGAGCAGTACGTC. Translating gives CASSLNPTGSYEQYV.

The chain recombines TRBV5-4 with TRBJ2-5; a weak D match, TRBD2 (5 bases). Deletions cut 6 bases from V and 4 bases from J, with 13 bases between. Germline V gene data show CDR1 as SGHNT and CDR2 as YYREEE (reference sequence). The CDR3 spans 13 residues. For the CDR3, the DNA is TGTGCCAGCACCCTGTCCGGGGTAGAGACCCAGTACTTC. Protein: CASTLSGVETQYF.

J is TRBJ2-5 and V is TRBV7-8, with D maybe TRBD1 (6 bases). Trimming pared 5 bases from V and 2 bases from J, leaving 12 bases between. The CDR3 spans 14 residues. Per germline, CDR1 SGHVS and CDR2 FQNEAQ. The CDR3 loop is CASSPGTLQETQYF. In nucleotides, the CDR3 is TGTGCCAGCAGCCCTGGGACATTACAAGAGACCCAGTACTTC.

This clone appeared a few times. This chain links TRBV7-9 with TRBJ1-1; possible D gene TRBD1, 5 bases. The V end was cut by 8 bases, the J end by 5 bases, with 15 bases between. The germline V gene encodes CDR1 SEHNR and CDR2 FQNEAQ (reference sequence). The CDR3 is 13 residues long. The CDR3 nucleotides are TGTGCCAGCCAAGCAATCAGGGAAACTGAAGCTTTCTTT. Protein product: CASQAIRETEAFF. Supplemented by reference TRBV7-9 and TRBJ1-1, the full variable domain reads DTGVSQNPRHKITKRGQNVTFRCDPISEHNRLYWYRQTLGQGPEFLTYFQNEAQLEKSRLLSDRFSAERPKGSFSTLEIQRTEQGDSAMYLCASQAIRETEAFFGQGTRLTVV.

This clone was detected a few times. J is TRBJ2-5 and V is TRBV7-7; 9 bases map to TRBD1. The CDR3 covers 14 residues. Germline V gene data show CDR1 as SSHAT and CDR2 as FNYEAQ (reference sequence). V lost 4 bases, J lost 3 bases, and 3 bases stayed unmatched. DNA of the CDR3: TGTGCCAGCAGCTCAAGGACAGGGGAAGAGACCCAGTACTTC. Amino acid sequence: CASSSRTGEETQYF.

V gene TRBV4-3 combines with J gene TRBJ2-6; tentative D call: TRBD2 (6 bases). In germline, CDR1 is LGHNA, CDR2 YSLEER. V lost 1 base, J lost 4 bases, and 17 bases lay in between. The CDR3 loop spans 18 amino acids. Written as DNA, the CDR3 is TGCGCCAGCAGCCAAGGCTTGGTGCGGGGTGGAGGGGCCAACGTCCTGACTTTC. This encodes CASSQGLVRGGGANVLTF.